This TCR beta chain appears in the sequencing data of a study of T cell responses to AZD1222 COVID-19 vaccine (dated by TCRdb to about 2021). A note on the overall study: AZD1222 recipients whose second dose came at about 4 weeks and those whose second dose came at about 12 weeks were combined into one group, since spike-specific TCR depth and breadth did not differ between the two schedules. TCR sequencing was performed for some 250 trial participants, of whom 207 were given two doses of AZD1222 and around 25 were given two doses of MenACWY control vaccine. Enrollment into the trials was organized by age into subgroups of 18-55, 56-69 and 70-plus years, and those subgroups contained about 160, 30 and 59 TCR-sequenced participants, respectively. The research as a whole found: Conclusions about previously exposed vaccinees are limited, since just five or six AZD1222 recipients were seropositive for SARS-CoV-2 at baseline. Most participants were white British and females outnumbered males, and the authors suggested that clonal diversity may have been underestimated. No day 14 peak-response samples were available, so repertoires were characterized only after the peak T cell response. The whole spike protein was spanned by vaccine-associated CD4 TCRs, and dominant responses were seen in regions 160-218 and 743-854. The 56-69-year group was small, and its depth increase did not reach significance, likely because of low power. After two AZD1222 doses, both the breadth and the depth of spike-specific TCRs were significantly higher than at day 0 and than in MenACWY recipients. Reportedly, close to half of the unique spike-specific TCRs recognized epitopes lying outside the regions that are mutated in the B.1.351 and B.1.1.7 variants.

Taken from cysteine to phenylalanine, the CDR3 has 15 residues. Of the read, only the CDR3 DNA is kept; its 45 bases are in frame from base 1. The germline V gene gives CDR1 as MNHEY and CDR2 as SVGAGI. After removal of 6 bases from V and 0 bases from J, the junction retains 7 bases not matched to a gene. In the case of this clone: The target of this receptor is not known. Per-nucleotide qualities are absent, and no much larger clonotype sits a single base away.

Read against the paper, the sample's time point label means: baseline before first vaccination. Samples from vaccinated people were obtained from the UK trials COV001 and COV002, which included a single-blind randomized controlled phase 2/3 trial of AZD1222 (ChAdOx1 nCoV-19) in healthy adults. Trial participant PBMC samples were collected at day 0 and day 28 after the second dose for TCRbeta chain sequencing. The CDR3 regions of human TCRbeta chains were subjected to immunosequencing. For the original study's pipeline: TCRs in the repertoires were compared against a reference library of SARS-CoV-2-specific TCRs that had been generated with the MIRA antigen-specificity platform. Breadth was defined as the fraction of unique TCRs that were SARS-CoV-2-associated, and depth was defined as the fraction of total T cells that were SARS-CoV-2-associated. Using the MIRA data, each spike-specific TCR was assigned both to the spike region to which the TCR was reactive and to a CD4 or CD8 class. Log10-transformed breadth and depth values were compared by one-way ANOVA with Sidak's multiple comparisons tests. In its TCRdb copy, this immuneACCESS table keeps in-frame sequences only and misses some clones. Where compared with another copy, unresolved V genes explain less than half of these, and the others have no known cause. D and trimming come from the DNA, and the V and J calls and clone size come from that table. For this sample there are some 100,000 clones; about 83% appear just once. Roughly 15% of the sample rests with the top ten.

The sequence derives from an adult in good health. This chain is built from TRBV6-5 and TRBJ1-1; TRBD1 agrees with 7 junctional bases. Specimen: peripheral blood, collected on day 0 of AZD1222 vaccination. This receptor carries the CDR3 CASRTQGPLNTEAFF. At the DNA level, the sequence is TGTGCCAGCAGGACACAGGGGCCCCTGAACACTGAAGCTTTCTTT.